These 16 T cell receptor beta chains were sequenced from one sample in a study of cytomegalovirus exposure and HLA in healthy donors. The primer mix had 60 Vbeta and 13 Jbeta primers. Repertoires were generated with immunoSEQ multiplex PCR, while TCRdb's copy carries only in-frame clones and drops some. Here the sample spans some 200,000 clones, almost 85% being singletons. The sequencing input was PBMCs. These receptors were taken from a woman aged 40 to 49 in good health and CMV-seronegative.

This clone was found once. The V call is TRBV4-2, the J call TRBJ1-2, with a weak D call TRBD1 (6 bases). The CDR3 contains 14 residues. The ends were cut back, 0 bases at V and 8 bases at J, with 13 bases in the middle. Germline CDR1 is LGHNA and CDR2 is YNFKEQ. This CDR3 is CASSQDSRGPGYTF. The CDR3 coding sequence is TGTGCCAGCAGCCAAGATAGCAGGGGACCCGGCTACACCTTC.

The rearrangement joins TRBV28 to TRBJ1-4; D is unclear. V shed 5 bases and J shed 4 bases, with 11 bases lying between them. This CDR3 contains 14 residues. Germline assignment: CDR1 MDHEN and CDR2 SYDVKM. CDR3 bases: TGTGCCAGCAGTACCGGGGTACTTAATGAAAAACTGTTTTTT. Protein: CASSTGVLNEKLFF.

This clone was seen a single time. The chain carries TRBV9 and TRBJ1-1; 8 positions agree with TRBD1. V gave up 3 bases and J gave up 0 bases; unmatched junction bases: 4. Germline CDR1 and CDR2: SGDLS and YYNGEE. There are 15 residues in the CDR3. CDR3 loop: CASSARTGLNTEAFF. CDR3 nucleotide sequence: TGTGCCAGCAGCGCCAGGACAGGGCTGAACACTGAAGCTTTCTTT.

This clone was recorded only once. The V call is TRBV2, the J call TRBJ1-2; TRBD1 agrees at 8 bases. The V and J ends lost 6 bases and 6 bases, in that order; junction bases with no gene match: 6. The CDR3 runs 13 residues. Germline V gene sequence: CDR1 SNHLY, CDR2 FYNNEI. The DNA for the CDR3 is TGTGCCAGCAGCGACGACAGGGGAGATGGCTACACCTTC. Translated: CASSDDRGDGYTF. The variable domain in full, completed from reference TRBV2 and TRBJ1-2, reads EPEVTQTPSHQVTQMGQEVILRCVPISNHLYFYWYRQILGQKVEFLVSFYNNEISEKSEIFDDQFSVERPDGSNFTLKIRSTKLEDSAMYFCASSDDRGDGYTFGSGTRLTVV.

The chain uses TRBV6-1 and TRBJ1-2, with 10 bases aligning to TRBD1. The CDR3 extends over 14 amino acids. Trimming took 1 base from V and 5 from J; bases not matched to a gene: 1. Germline-derived CDR1 and CDR2 are MNHNS and SASEGT. As DNA, the CDR3 is TGTGCCAGCAGTGAAGGACAGGGGGCTTATGGCTACACCTTC. As protein: CASSEGQGAYGYTF.

This clone was recorded once. This chain joins TRBV2 and TRBJ1-5, with D maybe TRBD1 (5 bases). CDR1 and CDR2 from the germline V gene are SNHLY and FYNNEI. The CDR3 is made up of 12 amino acids. V dropped 2 bases and J dropped 13 bases, with 12 bases sitting between them. This CDR3 is CASSERWGTQHF. The CDR3 bases are TGTGCCAGCAGTGAAAGGTGGGGCACTCAGCATTTT.

This rearrangement joins TRBV6-5 to TRBJ1-1; perhaps TRBD1 as D (5 bases). CDR1 is MNHEY and CDR2 is SVGAGI in the germline V gene. Trimming took off 7 bases at V and 0 bases at J, with 12 bases between the two ends. This CDR3 has 14 residues. The CDR3 sequence is CASTPGRMNTEAFF. In DNA form, the CDR3 reads TGTGCCAGCACTCCAGGGAGGATGAACACTGAAGCTTTCTTT.

This clone is a singleton in its sample. The chain carries TRBV19 and TRBJ2-7, with D perhaps TRBD1 (5 bases). The CDR3 is made up of 15 amino acids. Germline V gene data show CDR1 as LNHDA and CDR2 as SQIVND (reference sequence). The ends were cut back, 1 base at V and 2 bases at J, with 12 bases in the middle. CDR3 nucleotide sequence: TGTGCCAGTAGTATAGTTGCCGGACAAACCTACGAGCAGTACTTC. Translated, it gives CASSIVAGQTYEQYF.

V and J are TRBV7-9 and TRBJ1-6, with 10 bases identical to TRBD1. Looked up from germline, CDR1 is SEHNR and CDR2 is FQNEAQ (reference sequence). Unmatched junction bases numbered 7, after V lost 7 bases and J lost 10 bases. The CDR3 is made up of 14 amino acids. The CDR3 sequence is CASTSGQGGSPLHF. In DNA form, the CDR3 reads TGTGCCAGCACCTCCGGACAGGGGGGATCACCCCTCCACTTT.

This clone occurred once. This chain joins TRBV6-1 and TRBJ2-3; D is possibly TRBD1 (6 bases). Trimming took 0 bases from V and 4 from J, leaving 8 bases between them. CDR3 length: 14 amino acids. From germline, CDR1 is MNHNS and CDR2 SASEGT. The DNA of the CDR3 is TGTGCCAGCAGTGAAGCGCAGGGGCCAGATACGCAGTATTTT. Protein sequence: CASSEAQGPDTQYF.

This rearrangement joins TRBV27 to TRBJ1-5, with TRBD1 matching 7 bases. CDR1 is MNHEY, CDR2 SMNVEV, per germline (reference sequence). After removal of 4 bases from V and 4 bases from J, the junction contained 13 bases not matched to a gene. The CDR3 contains 17 residues. CDR3 bases: TGTGCCAGCAGTTCCCCGCTCGGGACAGAGTTAAATCAGCCCCAGCATTTT. This encodes CASSSPLGTELNQPQHF.

The V gene is TRBV6-5, the J gene TRBJ1-2; D is uncertain. The CDR3 has 13 residues. Germline CDR1 MNHEY, CDR2 SVGAGI. Trimming shortened V by 0 bases and J by 9 bases, and 11 bases separated the two germline ends. This chain's CDR3 is CASSYSRILSYTF. The CDR3 DNA reads TGTGCCAGCAGTTACTCGCGGATCTTGAGCTACACCTTC.

The chain has TRBV7-9 and TRBJ2-2; 8 bases are a match to TRBD1. Trimming removed 7 bases from V and 7 bases from J; junction bases left unmatched: 8. The length of the CDR3 is 14 residues. CDR1 and CDR2 from the germline V gene are SEHNR and FQNEAQ (reference sequence). CDR3 sequence reads: CASTYRGMGGELFF. In nucleotides, the CDR3 is TGTGCCAGCACCTACAGGGGGATGGGCGGGGAGCTGTTTTTT.

This chain uses TRBV5-4 with TRBJ1-3; TRBD1 matches at 8 bases. The CDR3 is 16 amino acids. CDR1 is SGHNT, CDR2 YYREEE, per germline (reference sequence). Trimming cost V 4 bases and J 1 base; bases outside gene matches: 7. The CDR3 region is CASSGGQGRSGNTIYF. In DNA form, the CDR3 reads TGTGCCAGCAGCGGTGGACAGGGAAGATCTGGAAACACCATATATTTT.

The sample holds one count of this clone. The CDR3 here is CASSVEGGVGDTQYF. In DNA, the CDR3 is TGTGCCAGCAGCGTAGAAGGCGGGGTGGGAGATACGCAGTATTTT. V usage is TRBV9 and J usage is TRBJ2-3, with a possible D match to TRBD2 (6 bases). V was clipped by 0 bases and J by 5 bases, with 13 bases between them. The CDR3 is made up of 15 amino acids. Germline loops: CDR1 SGDLS, CDR2 YYNGEE.

The DNA of the CDR3 is TGTGCCAGCAGCGCGTACGAGCAGTACTTC. Translating gives CASSAYEQYF. The V and J genes are TRBV2 and TRBJ2-7; D is uncertain. Looked up from germline, CDR1 is SNHLY and CDR2 is FYNNEI. This CDR3 has 10 residues. Trimming took off 6 bases at V and 4 bases at J, with 4 bases between the two ends. Supplemented by reference TRBV2 and TRBJ2-7, the full variable domain reads EPEVTQTPSHQVTQMGQEVILRCVPISNHLYFYWYRQILGQKVEFLVSFYNNEISEKSEIFDDQFSVERPDGSNFTLKIRSTKLEDSAMYFCASSAYEQYFGPGTRLTVT.